This T cell receptor (beta chain) was identified during a study of T cell responses to AZD1222 COVID-19 vaccine. Study-wide results and caveats: Regions left unmutated in variants are reportedly the target of nearly half of spike-specific TCRs. There were repertoire samples only from the period after the peak T cell response. Baseline antibody screening turned up just a handful of seropositive AZD1222 recipients. Clonal diversity was possibly underestimated, and white British individuals and females predominated among donors.

Repertoires were generated with immunoSEQ multiplex PCR, while TCRdb's copy carries only in-frame clones and drops some. The sample yields some 150,000 clones, 91% seen once. There are 13 residues in the CDR3. The V gene lost 6 bases and the J gene lost 1 base, with 7 bases spanning the gap. As to this clone: No antigen is known for it.

This sequence originates from an adult in good health. This rearrangement joins TRBV12-3 or TRBV12-4 to TRBJ2-4; no definite D call. The sample here was peripheral blood, taken on day 0 of AZD1222 vaccination. The CDR3 region is CASSSRAKNIQYF. The CDR3 DNA reads TGTGCCAGCAGCAGTAGGGCCAAAAACATTCAGTACTTC.